This TCR beta chain was sequenced for a study of OX40 agonist ivuxolimab in advanced cancers. Describing the broader study: The costimulatory receptor OX40 (CD134) was targeted by ivuxolimab, a fully human IgG2 agonistic monoclonal antibody. Intravenous ivuxolimab was administered to patients every 2 weeks at six dose levels: 0.01, 0.1, 0.3, 1.5, 3 and 10 mg/kg. Among the roughly 54 dose-escalation patients, about 20 had hepatocellular carcinoma, approximately 15 melanoma, 9 renal cell carcinoma and 9 head and neck cancer. In the dose-escalation cohort, more than 80% of patients were male, and the mean age was roughly 60 years with a range of roughly 20 to 85. Prior anti-PD-1, anti-PD-L1 or anti-CTLA-4 therapy was permitted, and checkpoint inhibitors had been received by under 50% of dose-escalation patients. The paper describes the monotherapy dose-escalation part (N of about 52 patients) of the phase I trial of ivuxolimab. Partial responses were achieved by three dose-escalation patients, of whom one had hepatocellular carcinoma and two had cutaneous melanoma. Peripheral TCRbeta sequencing aimed to test whether ivuxolimab altered TCR sequence diversity and caused clonal T-cell expansion.

To sequence the TCRbeta CDR3 region, genomic DNA was isolated from the sorted cells. The immunoSEQ Assay was used for sequencing of TCRbeta CDR3 regions. Here the immuneACCESS table is served through TCRdb, limited to in-frame sequences with V and J called. Missing clones are a known gap in these copies; in checked studies unresolved V genes cover under half, and the rest lacks a known reason. The sample table shows tens of thousands of clones, and roughly nine tenths are seen once. Of the sample, around 0.33% falls within the top ten clones. The research as a whole found: Low levels of normalized T-cell clonal expansion were also seen in some nonresponding patients. In the 0.1-3.0 mg/kg groups, partial responders had among the lowest normalized peripheral clonal expansion, particularly in CD8+ T cells. Antigen specificity was not determined for the clonally expanded peripheral T cells. Clonal expansion of both CD4+ and CD8+ blood T cells was observed from baseline to week 6 at doses 0.1 to 3.0 mg/kg. After ivuxolimab, more expanded clones were found on average in CD8+ T cells than in CD4+ T cells.

Patients with a history of autoimmune disease or receiving systemic immunosuppression were excluded from the trial. In every dose cohort, peripheral blood was drawn for TCR sequencing at baseline, cycle 4 day 1, and cycle 7 day 1. The samples were taken from a phase I, first-in-human, multicenter, open-label dose-escalation trial of ivuxolimab. Adults with locally advanced or metastatic melanoma, renal cell carcinoma, hepatocellular carcinoma or head and neck squamous cell carcinoma were enrolled in the trial. Before TCR sequencing, CD4+ T cells and CD8+ T cells from peripheral blood were sorted into separate populations. Taken from cysteine to phenylalanine, the CDR3 has 14 residues. The sequence is cut down to CDR3 DNA, 42 bases in frame from base 1. The V end loses 5 bases and the J end loses 0 bases, and a stretch of 9 bases separates them. CDR1 MNHEY and CDR2 SMNVEV are derived from the germline V gene (reference sequence).

Comment on this clone: What antigen it recognizes has not been identified. No base quality information exists; no much larger clone differs at one position.

The rearrangement combines TRBV27 with TRBJ2-3, with no confidently assigned D gene. This TCR came from an adult with an advanced solid tumor such as melanoma, head and neck, liver or kidney cancer. The sample here was CD4+ or CD8+ T cells sorted from blood, taken in a trial of the OX40 agonist ivuxolimab. The nucleotides are TGTGCCAGCAGTCGGTATACTAGCACAGATACGCAGTATTTT. This yields the protein CASSRYTSTDTQYF.